Included here is one T cell receptor (beta chain) sequence, with context. Germline V CDR1 and CDR2: SEHNR, FQNEAQ (reference sequence). The CDR3 extends over 13 amino acids. Deletions cut 4 bases from V and 2 bases from J, with 9 bases between. TCRdb used MiXCR to reprocess the 5' RACE reads, holding one entry per CDR3 protein. The sample holds 250,000 to 300,000 distinct CDR3 sequences, 15% to 20% seen once. This specimen belongs to a study of T-cell memory formation after mild COVID-19. Material for sequencing was PBMCs or a T cell subset sorted from them (not recorded which). The receptor was derived from a man aged 18 to 30 who had mild COVID-19 (a few samples of this study predate the infection). Cell type and time point are not known. J is TRBJ2-7 and V is TRBV7-9; D call uncertain. DNA for the CDR3: TGTGCCAGCAGCTCTGTCGGGCCCTACGAGCAGTACTTC. As protein: CASSSVGPYEQYF.